A single sample is the source of the 7 T cell receptor beta chains below, sequenced in a study of control samples from healthy donors and cancer patients. Assay used: immunoSEQ multiplex PCR; TCRdb lists only in-frame clones, some missing. The sample includes about 130,000 clones, roughly 94% of them seen just once. The source material was PBMCs. These TCRs come from a man between 60 and 75 years old with colorectal cancer.

The genes are TRBV11-2 and TRBJ2-2; D not resolved. Trimming took off 3 bases at V and 3 bases at J, with 8 bases between the two ends. The CDR3 sequence is 14 residues long. Germline lookup yields CDR1 SGHAT and CDR2 FQNNGV. CDR3 sequence reads: CASSLQVDTGELFF. For the CDR3, the DNA is TGTGCCAGCAGCTTGCAGGTGGACACCGGGGAGCTGTTTTTT.

This clone turned up a few times. The rearrangement joins TRBV30 to TRBJ1-6, with D tentatively TRBD1 (6 bases). The CDR3 covers 13 residues. CDR1 and CDR2 (germline): GTSNPN, SVGIG (reference sequence). Trimming pared 6 bases from V and 7 bases from J, leaving 13 bases between. CDR3 amino acids: CACDTGLNSPLHF. CDR3 sequence (DNA): TGTGCCTGTGATACAGGGCTAAATTCACCCCTCCACTTT.

The CDR3 reads CASSKPRQGTTEAFF. CDR3 DNA: TGTGCCAGTAGTAAACCCCGACAGGGAACCACTGAAGCTTTCTTT. V and J are TRBV19 and TRBJ1-1; 7 bases are shared with TRBD1. Germline V gives CDR1 LNHDA, CDR2 SQIVND (reference sequence). Unmatched junction bases numbered 9, after V lost 4 bases and J lost 4 bases. The CDR3 runs 15 residues. The whole variable domain, remainder taken from reference TRBV19 and TRBJ1-1, is DGGITQSPKYLFRKEGQNVTLSCEQNLNHDAMYWYRQDPGQGLRLIYYSQIVNDFQKGDIAEGYSVSREKKESFPLTVTSAQKNPTAFYLCASSKPRQGTTEAFFGQGTRLTVV.

The rearrangement joins TRBV5-1 to TRBJ2-3, with D perhaps given as TRBD1 or TRBD2 (5 bases each). V shed 7 bases and J shed 0 bases, with 12 bases lying between them. This CDR3 comprises 14 residues. Germline CDR1 is SGHRS and CDR2 is YFSETQ. CDR3 amino acids: CASSTAASTDTQYF. The CDR3 DNA sequence: TGCGCCAGCTCGACAGCGGCTAGCACAGATACGCAGTATTTT.

The chain uses TRBV3-1 (or the pseudogene TRBV3-2) and TRBJ2-3, with D perhaps matching TRBD2 (5 bases). CDR3 length equals 15 residues. V was shortened by 0 bases and J by 1 base, with 8 bases between the two germline ends. Germline-derived CDR1 and CDR2 are LGHDT and YNNKEL (reference sequence). CDR3 residues: CASSQDGVGTDTQYF. CDR3 nucleotide sequence: TGTGCCAGCAGCCAAGACGGGGTAGGCACAGATACGCAGTATTTT.

This chain joins TRBV2 and TRBJ2-4; no definite D call. The CDR3 has 15 residues. With 4 bases removed from V and 0 bases from J, the gap between germline ends came to 10 bases. Germline CDR1 and CDR2: SNHLY and FYNNEI. The chain's CDR3 is CASSGNVLAKNIQYF. In DNA, the CDR3 is TGTGCCAGCAGTGGGAATGTGCTAGCCAAAAACATTCAGTACTTC.

The V gene is TRBV12-3 or TRBV12-4, the J gene TRBJ1-1; D gene uncertain. CDR3 length equals 13 residues. The ends were cut back, 4 bases at V and 10 bases at J, with 16 bases in the middle. CDR3 sequence (DNA): TGTGCCAGCAGTTATGGGGTTGAAAAAGGAGCTTTCTTT. It codes for CASSYGVEKGAFF.